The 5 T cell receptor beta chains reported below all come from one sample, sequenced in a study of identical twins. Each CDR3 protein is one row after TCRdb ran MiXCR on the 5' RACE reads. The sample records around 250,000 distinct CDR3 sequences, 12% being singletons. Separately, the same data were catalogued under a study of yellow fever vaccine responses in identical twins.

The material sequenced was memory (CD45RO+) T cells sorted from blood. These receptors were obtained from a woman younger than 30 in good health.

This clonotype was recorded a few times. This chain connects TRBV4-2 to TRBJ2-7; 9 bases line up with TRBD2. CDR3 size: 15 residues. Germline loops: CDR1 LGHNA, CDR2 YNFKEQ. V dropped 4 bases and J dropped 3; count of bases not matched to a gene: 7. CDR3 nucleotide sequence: TGTGCCAGCAGCCGCGGAGCGGGGGGCGACTACGAGCAGTACTTC. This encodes CASSRGAGGDYEQYF.

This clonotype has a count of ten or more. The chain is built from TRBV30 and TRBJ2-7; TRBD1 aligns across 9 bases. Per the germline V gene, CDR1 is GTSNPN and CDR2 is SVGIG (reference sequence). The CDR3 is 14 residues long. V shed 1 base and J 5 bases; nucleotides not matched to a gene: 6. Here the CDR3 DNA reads TGTGCCTGGAGTGGTGGGACAGGGATCCACGAGCAGTACTTC. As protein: CAWSGGTGIHEQYF.

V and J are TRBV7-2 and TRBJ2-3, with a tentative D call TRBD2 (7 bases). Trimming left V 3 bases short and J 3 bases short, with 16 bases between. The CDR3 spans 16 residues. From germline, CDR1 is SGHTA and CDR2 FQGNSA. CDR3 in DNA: TGTGCCAGCAGCTTCCAGGGGCGCGGGAGAACAGATACGCAGTATTTT. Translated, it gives CASSFQGRGRTDTQYF. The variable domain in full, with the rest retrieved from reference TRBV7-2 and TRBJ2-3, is GAGVSQSPSNKVTEKGKDVELRCDPISGHTALYWYRQSLGQGLEFLIYFQGNSAPDKSGLPSDRFSAERTGGSVSTLTIQRTQQEDSAVYLCASSFQGRGRTDTQYFGPGTRLTVL.

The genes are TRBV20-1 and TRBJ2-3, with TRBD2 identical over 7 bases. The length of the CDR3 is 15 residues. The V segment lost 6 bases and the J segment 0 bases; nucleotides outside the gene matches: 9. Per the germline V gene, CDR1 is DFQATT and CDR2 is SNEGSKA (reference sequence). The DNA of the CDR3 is TGCAGTGCCGATGACGGGAGGACTAGCACAGATACGCAGTATTTT. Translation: CSADDGRTSTDTQYF.

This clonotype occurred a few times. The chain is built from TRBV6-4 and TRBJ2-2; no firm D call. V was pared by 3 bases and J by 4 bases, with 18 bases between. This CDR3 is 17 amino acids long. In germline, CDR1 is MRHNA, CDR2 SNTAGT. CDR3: CASSEVYSKTFTGELFF. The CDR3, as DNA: TGTGCCAGCAGTGAGGTGTACTCAAAAACTTTCACCGGGGAGCTGTTTTTT.